The present T cell receptor (beta chain) was sequenced within a study of T cell repertoires in cytomegalovirus infection. Study-level background: Shared public TCR beta signatures pointed to both CMV infection and a matching HLA type. Study observations and caveats: Cumulated frequencies of public TCR beta families served to identify carriers of CMV plus the relevant HLA.

Points on this clonotype: No antigen is known for it.

TCRdb re-called the reads through MiXCR, storing one row per CDR3 protein. The sample lists tens of thousands of distinct CDR3 sequences, 20% to 25% seen once, with 65% to 85% in the top ten. CDR1 MNHNS and CDR2 SASEGT come from the germline V gene. V lost 5 bases, J lost 7 bases, and 15 bases lay in between. This CDR3 region has 13 residues. This chain joins TRBV6-1 and TRBJ2-7; D might be TRBD1 or TRBD2, each matching 7 bases. Sequencing was done on a sample of PBMCs, sequenced either directly or after in vitro stimulation (not recorded which). This sequence originates from a human donor in good health (CMV status not recorded). Some clones in this sample may be carry-over from other donors' samples. The DNA for the CDR3 is TGTGCCAGCAGTCTAGCGGAGACAGGGGAGCAGTACTTC. This translates into CASSLAETGEQYF.